A selection of T cell receptor beta chains follows, all from one sample in a study of T-cell memory formation after mild COVID-19. Via MiXCR, TCRdb re-called the 5' RACE reads, giving one row per CDR3 protein. The data show around 250,000 distinct CDR3 sequences, 8% to 9.5% seen once. The sequencing sample was made of PBMCs or a T cell subset sorted from them (not recorded which). The source of these receptors is a man aged 18-30 years who had mild COVID-19 (a few samples of this study predate the infection). Cell type and time point are not known. Each CDR3 is given with its conserved first and last residue. The D gene is left open where the match is weak. Clone size appears in some rows only: once, few, many, or a class for an expanded clone.

CDR3 protein,CDR3 DNA,clone size,J gene,CDR3 length,V gene,D gene
CSAIDVGRDTQYF,TGCAGTGCTATAGACGTCGGGCGGGATACGCAGTATTTT,few,TRBJ2-3,13,TRBV20-1,NA
CASSLALGRQETQYF,TGTGCCAGCAGCTTAGCGCTAGGTAGACAAGAGACCCAGTACTTC,few,TRBJ2-5,15,TRBV7-8,NA
CASSQDLWRGAVGELFF,TGTGCCAGCAGCCAAGATCTCTGGCGGGGGGCCGTCGGGGAGCTGTTTTTT,NA,TRBJ2-2,17,TRBV14,TRBD2
CASSGEVAGGLRRDTQYF,TGTGCCAGCAGCGGTGAAGTAGCGGGGGGCCTTCGGAGAGATACGCAGTATTTT,few,TRBJ2-3,18,TRBV5-6,TRBD2
CASKGEPDNQPQHF,TGTGCCAGCAAGGGGGAGCCCGACAATCAGCCCCAGCATTTT,few,TRBJ1-5,14,TRBV5-5,NA
CASSQDRGSPWEQFF,TGTGCCAGCAGCCAAGACCGGGGATCCCCCTGGGAGCAGTTCTTC,few,TRBJ2-1,15,TRBV4-2,NA
CASSFRDTHNEQFF,TGTGCCAGCAGCTTCCGGGACACCCACAATGAGCAGTTCTTC,many,TRBJ2-1,14,TRBV12-3/TRBV12-4,NA
CASSYVVGKGDSPLHF,TGTGCCAGCAGTTACGTTGTCGGGAAGGGCGATTCACCCCTCCACTTT,NA,TRBJ1-6,16,TRBV6-6,NA
CASSRDASERELFF,TGTGCCAGCAGTCGGGACGCCAGCGAGAGGGAGCTGTTTTTT,NA,TRBJ2-2,14,TRBV6-6,NA
CASSLERNQPQHF,TGTGCCAGCAGTTTGGAAAGAAATCAGCCCCAGCATTTT,many,TRBJ1-5,13,TRBV12-3/TRBV12-4,NA
CASKKNTGELFF,TGCGCCAGCAAGAAGAACACCGGGGAGCTGTTTTTT,NA,TRBJ2-2,12,TRBV4-1,NA
CASSPMVGTRGAGNTIYF,TGTGCCAGCAGCCCGATGGTGGGAACTAGAGGGGCTGGAAACACCATATATTTT,few,TRBJ1-3,18,TRBV4-2,NA
CASRHYRGSYNEQFF,TGTGCCAGCAGGCACTACAGGGGGTCCTACAATGAGCAGTTCTTC,few,TRBJ2-1,15,TRBV28,TRBD1
CAISSSGRTANTGELFF,TGTGCCATCAGCTCCTCTGGAAGGACGGCTAACACCGGGGAGCTGTTTTTT,NA,TRBJ2-2,17,TRBV10-3,NA
CASSLSTGLHNEQFF,TGTGCCAGCAGCTTATCAACAGGGCTCCACAATGAGCAGTTCTTC,NA,TRBJ2-1,15,TRBV7-9,NA
CASSSRGNQPQHF,TGTGCCAGCAGTTCGCGTGGGAACCAGCCCCAGCATTTT,few,TRBJ1-5,13,TRBV6-5,NA
CASSLTVGVGNTEAFF,TGTGCCAGCAGCTTAACAGTCGGCGTGGGGAACACTGAAGCTTTCTTT,many,TRBJ1-1,16,TRBV11-2,NA
CASSLAPGAMTDTQYF,TGTGCCAGCAGCTTAGCGCCGGGGGCGATGACAGATACGCAGTATTTT,many,TRBJ2-3,16,TRBV7-2,NA
CASSLSLASETQYF,TGTGCCAGCAGCTTAAGCTTAGCGTCGGAGACCCAGTACTTC,NA,TRBJ2-5,14,TRBV7-3,NA
CASSQSLSGRVDTQYF,TGCGCCAGCAGCCAATCCTTGTCAGGGCGGGTGGATACGCAGTATTTT,few,TRBJ2-3,16,TRBV4-3,NA
CASTEGVGNIQYF,TGTGCCAGCACCGAGGGGGTGGGAAACATTCAGTACTTC,few,TRBJ2-4,13,TRBV7-2,NA
CASGGFRLTGELFF,TGTGCCAGCGGAGGATTCCGGCTCACCGGGGAGCTGTTTTTT,few,TRBJ2-2,14,TRBV6-2/TRBV6-3,NA
CASSQPPQETQYF,TGTGCCAGCAGTCAACCTCCTCAAGAGACCCAGTACTTC,NA,TRBJ2-5,13,TRBV6-2/TRBV6-3,NA
CASSLAPGANNETQYF,TGCGCCAGCAGCTTGGCCCCGGGGGCCAACAACGAGACCCAGTACTTC,few,TRBJ2-5,16,TRBV5-1,NA
CASSLEGGGSSYNEQFF,TGTGCCAGCAGCTTAGAGGGGGGGGGAAGCTCCTACAATGAGCAGTTCTTC,few,TRBJ2-1,17,TRBV7-6,NA
CASQGGNEQFF,TGTGCCAGTCAGGGGGGGAATGAGCAGTTCTTC,few,TRBJ2-1,11,TRBV9,NA
CASSLARSHTEAFF,TGCGCCAGCAGCTTGGCCCGTAGTCACACTGAAGCTTTCTTT,NA,TRBJ1-1,14,TRBV5-1,NA
CASSQDRQLYEQFF,TGTGCCAGCAGCCAAGATCGCCAGCTTTATGAGCAGTTCTTC,few,TRBJ2-1,14,TRBV4-2,NA
CASSLRGAGVNTGELFF,TGTGCCAGCAGTCTACGGGGAGCGGGGGTGAACACCGGGGAGCTGTTTTTT,NA,TRBJ2-2,17,TRBV6-1,TRBD2